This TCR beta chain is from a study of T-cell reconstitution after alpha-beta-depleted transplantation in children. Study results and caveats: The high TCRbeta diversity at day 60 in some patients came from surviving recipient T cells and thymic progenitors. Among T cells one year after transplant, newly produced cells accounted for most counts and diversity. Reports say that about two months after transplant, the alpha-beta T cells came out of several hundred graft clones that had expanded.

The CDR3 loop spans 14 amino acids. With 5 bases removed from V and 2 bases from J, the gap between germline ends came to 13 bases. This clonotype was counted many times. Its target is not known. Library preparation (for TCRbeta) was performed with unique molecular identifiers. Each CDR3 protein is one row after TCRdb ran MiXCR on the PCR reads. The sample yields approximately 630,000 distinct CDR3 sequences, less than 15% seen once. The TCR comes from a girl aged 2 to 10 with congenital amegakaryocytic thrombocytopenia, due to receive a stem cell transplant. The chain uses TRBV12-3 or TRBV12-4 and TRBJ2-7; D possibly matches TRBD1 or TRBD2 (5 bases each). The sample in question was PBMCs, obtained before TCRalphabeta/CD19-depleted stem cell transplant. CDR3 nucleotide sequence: TGTGCCAGCAGTGCCGGGACCAAAACCTACGAGCAGTACTTC. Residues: CASSAGTKTYEQYF.